Included here is one TCR beta chain sequence, with context. This clonotype has more than one count but fewer than ten. The specificity of this receptor is unknown. No base-level quality is on record; no much larger clone is a single base apart. Preparation of the library involved PCR. The listed sequencing device is Illumina HiSeq 2000. In TCRdb, the public reads were trimmed at Q25 with fastp and aligned with MiXCR, with productive beta chains retained. Each entry is one CDR3 protein sequence, shown with its most common DNA and genes. The sample contains about 100,000 distinct CDR3 sequences, around 56% of them found a single time. Around an eighth of the sample is taken by the ten largest. The record originates from a study of CDR3 diversity in severe acne (dated by TCRdb to the late 2010s). The CDR3 numbers 16 residues from cysteine through phenylalanine. Just the 48-base CDR3 DNA is kept, in frame starting at base 1. Reading the germline V gene gives CDR1 MGHRA and CDR2 YSYEKL. V was cut back by 0 bases and J by 3 bases, leaving a gap of 12 bases between them.

The receptor's source is a male donor with acne. The sequenced sample was blood. This chain joins TRBV4-1 to TRBJ1-5, and the D gene may be TRBD1, 5 bases matching. The CDR3 corresponds to CASSQDAGGANQPQHF. The DNA reads TGCGCCAGCAGCCAAGATGCTGGGGGTGCCAATCAGCCCCAGCATTTT.